Each of the 19 T cell receptor beta chains below was sequenced from the same sample in a study of shared clonotypes between healthy human individuals. The table came from immunoSEQ multiplex PCR; TCRdb's copy has only in-frame clones and leaves some out. The sample consists of over a million clones, more than 65% of them appearing once. Sequenced material: memory CD4+ T cells sorted from blood. Subset reported: CD45RA-negative fraction. The source of these receptors is a man between 18 and 35 years old in good health.

The chain couples TRBV2 to TRBJ1-4; D possibly corresponds to TRBD1 (6 bases). Germline loops: CDR1 SNHLY, CDR2 FYNNEI. V lost 9 bases and J lost 3, with 17 bases in between. The CDR3 has 15 residues. CDR3: CASRRLQGPNEKLFF. The CDR3 DNA reads TGTGCCAGTCGCCGTCTACAGGGACCTAATGAAAAACTGTTTTTT. Together with reference TRBV2 and TRBJ1-4, the CDR3 gives the full variable domain: EPEVTQTPSHQVTQMGQEVILRCVPISNHLYFYWYRQILGQKVEFLVSFYNNEISEKSEIFDDQFSVERPDGSNFTLKIRSTKLEDSAMYFCASRRLQGPNEKLFFGSGTQLSVL.

In DNA, the CDR3 is TGTGCCACCGGACAGGGCACGAACACCGGGGAGCTGTTTTTT. It encodes CATGQGTNTGELFF. The chain is built from TRBV10-3 and TRBJ2-2; the match to TRBD1 covers 8 bases. The germline CDR1 and CDR2 sequences are ENHRY and SYGVKD. This CDR3 spans 14 amino acids. The V and J ends lost 10 bases and 0 bases, in that order; junction bases with no gene match: 4.

Here the CDR3 DNA reads TGTGCCAGCAGCGCTCCACGCAACACCGGGGAGCTGTTTTTT. It yields the protein CASSAPRNTGELFF. This rearrangement joins TRBV9 to TRBJ2-2, with D unresolved. V gave up 3 bases and J gave up 2 bases, with 8 bases separating them. This CDR3 contains 14 residues. Germline V gives CDR1 SGDLS, CDR2 YYNGEE.

The V call is TRBV18, the J call TRBJ1-5; TRBD1 matches 8 bases. V shed 5 bases and J 1 base; nucleotides not matched to a gene: 4. The length of the CDR3 is 15 residues. Germline loops: CDR1 KGHSH, CDR2 LQKENI. CDR3 coding DNA: TGTGCCAGCTCAACAGGGGGAGCGAGCAATCAGCCCCAGCATTTT. Its protein is CASSTGGASNQPQHF.

The V and J genes are TRBV18 and TRBJ2-1; 11 bases line up with TRBD2. Germline V gene data show CDR1 as KGHSH and CDR2 as LQKENI. The trim removed 3 bases at V and 7 bases at J, leaving 8 bases unmatched. The CDR3 has 16 residues. The CDR3 DNA sequence: TGTGCCAGCTCACCGTTTAGCGGGAGGGCCACAAATGAGCAGTTCTTC. Translated, it gives CASSPFSGRATNEQFF.

J is TRBJ1-1 and V is TRBV7-2; D ambiguous. Germline CDR1 and CDR2: SGHTA and FQGNSA. The CDR3 loop spans 14 amino acids. V lost 2 bases, J lost 1 base, and 8 bases lay in between. The CDR3 loop is CASSLNPQNTEAFF. The CDR3 coding sequence is TGTGCCAGCAGCTTAAATCCCCAGAACACTGAAGCTTTCTTT.

Only a few counts were recorded for this clone. V is TRBV9 and J is TRBJ1-2; D remains ambiguous. V lost 3 bases to trimming and J lost 4 bases, with 16 bases between them. The CDR3 runs to 15 residues. The germline gives CDR1 SGDLS, CDR2 YYNGEE. This CDR3 reads CASSARIGQTYGYTF. The CDR3 region has the DNA TGTGCCAGCAGCGCCCGAATAGGGCAGACCTATGGCTACACCTTC.

The chain has TRBV5-1 and TRBJ2-1; 7 bases map to TRBD2. The V segment lost 0 bases and the J segment 4 bases; nucleotides outside the gene matches: 4. Per the germline V gene, CDR1 is SGHRS and CDR2 is YFSETQ. The CDR3 length is 15 residues. In DNA form, the CDR3 reads TGCGCCAGCAGCTTGGGACTAGCATATTACAATGAGCAGTTCTTC. Its translation: CASSLGLAYYNEQFF.

As concerns this clone: Given a far larger clone just one base away, this is likely a sequencing read error. This sample also contains other DNA sequences that code for the same CDR3. The chain carries TRBV19 and TRBJ1-5; 11 nucleotides match TRBD1. Trimming at V came to 7 bases and at J to 6 bases, leaving 5 bases not matched to a gene. The CDR3 contains 14 residues. Germline lookup yields CDR1 LNHDA and CDR2 SQIVND (reference sequence). The CDR3 sequence: CASKGGQGGQPQHF. CDR3 nucleotides: TGTGCCAGTAAGGGGGGACAGGGGGGTCAGCCCCAGCATTTT.

V is TRBV10-2 and J is TRBJ2-5; tentatively, D is TRBD1 or TRBD2 (7 bases each). CDR1 is WSHSY and CDR2 is SAAADI in the germline V gene. There are 15 residues in the CDR3. V was trimmed by 4 bases and J by 5 bases, leaving 17 bases between them. DNA of the CDR3: TGCGCCAGCAGTGGGGGACTATTGGACAGGGAGACCCAGTACTTC. Translating gives CASSGGLLDRETQYF.

This clone appeared a few times. The chain combines TRBV4-3 with TRBJ1-3, with TRBD1 as a possible D gene (5 bases). Germline V gene sequence: CDR1 LGHNA, CDR2 YSLEER. V was trimmed by 3 bases and J by 2 bases, leaving 14 bases between them. The CDR3 is 16 residues long. CDR3 region: CASSHGGGSTGNTIYF. CDR3 in DNA: TGCGCCAGCAGCCATGGGGGAGGGTCAACTGGAAACACCATATATTTT.

J is TRBJ1-5 and V is TRBV29-1; D might be TRBD1 (6 bases). Trimming removed 7 bases from V and 3 bases from J, with 10 bases in between. The CDR3 totals 12 residues. The germline CDR1 and CDR2 sequences are SQVTM and ANQGSEA. Here the CDR3 DNA reads TGCAGCGCCGGGGGGCCCAATCAGCCCCAGCATTTT. Amino acids: CSAGGPNQPQHF.

V usage is TRBV18 and J usage is TRBJ2-5; D uncertain. V gave up 1 base and J gave up 2 bases, with 5 bases separating them. Germline assignment: CDR1 KGHSH and CDR2 LQKENI. The CDR3 runs to 13 residues. The CDR3 DNA reads TGTGCCAGCTCACCACAGGAGCAAGAGACCCAGTACTTC. Translation: CASSPQEQETQYF.

The gene calls are TRBV5-8 and TRBJ2-3; 8 nucleotides agree with TRBD1. J lost 4 bases, V lost 7 bases, and 8 bases had no gene match. The CDR3 length is 14 residues. The V gene's germline CDR1 is SGHTS and CDR2 YDEGEE. CDR3 amino acids: CASPQDRVSDTQYF. The CDR3 DNA follows: TGTGCCAGCCCCCAGGACAGGGTCTCAGATACGCAGTATTTT.

The chain has TRBV7-9 and TRBJ2-5; D may be TRBD1 (5 bases). The J call may be faulty, since TRBJ2-7 better matches the DNA end. The CDR3 has 13 amino acids. Looked up from germline, CDR1 is SEHNR and CDR2 is FQNEAQ (reference sequence). The CDR3 sequence: CASSSGRNYEQYF. Here the CDR3 DNA reads TGTGCCAGCAGCTCAGGGCGGAACTACGAGCAGTACTTC.

The genes are TRBV7-9 and TRBJ2-5; D is possibly TRBD2 (5 bases). The CDR3 length is 14 residues. The V gene lost 0 bases and the J gene lost 4 bases, with 9 bases spanning the gap. The germline CDR1 and CDR2 sequences are SEHNR and FQNEAQ (reference sequence). In nucleotides, the CDR3 is TGTGCCAGCAGCTTAGCCCCCGGAGGAGAGACCCAGTACTTC. Protein sequence: CASSLAPGGETQYF.

The chain links TRBV19 to TRBJ1-4, with D perhaps TRBD1 (5 bases). This CDR3 region has 15 residues. V was clipped by 6 bases and J by 0 bases, with 11 bases between them. Germline V CDR1 and CDR2: LNHDA, SQIVND (reference sequence). The CDR3 sequence: CASRNQGATNEKLFF. The CDR3 DNA is TGTGCCAGTAGGAATCAGGGTGCAACTAATGAAAAACTGTTTTTT.

V usage is TRBV5-5 and J usage is TRBJ2-1; D ambiguous. Germline-derived CDR1 and CDR2 are SGHKS and YYEKEE (reference sequence). CDR3 length equals 11 residues. Trimming shortened V by 4 bases and J by 8 bases, and 7 bases separated the two germline ends. The chain's CDR3 is CASSPGYEQFF. The CDR3 nucleotides read TGTGCCAGCAGCCCGGGCTATGAGCAGTTCTTC.

J is TRBJ1-4 and V is TRBV11-2, with D uncertain. The V and J ends lost 5 bases and 5 bases respectively, with 9 bases between them. The CDR3 is 13 residues long. Per germline, CDR1 SGHAT and CDR2 FQNNGV. CDR3 residues: CASSPLGNEKLFF. CDR3 in DNA: TGTGCCAGCAGCCCGCTAGGGAATGAAAAACTGTTTTTT.